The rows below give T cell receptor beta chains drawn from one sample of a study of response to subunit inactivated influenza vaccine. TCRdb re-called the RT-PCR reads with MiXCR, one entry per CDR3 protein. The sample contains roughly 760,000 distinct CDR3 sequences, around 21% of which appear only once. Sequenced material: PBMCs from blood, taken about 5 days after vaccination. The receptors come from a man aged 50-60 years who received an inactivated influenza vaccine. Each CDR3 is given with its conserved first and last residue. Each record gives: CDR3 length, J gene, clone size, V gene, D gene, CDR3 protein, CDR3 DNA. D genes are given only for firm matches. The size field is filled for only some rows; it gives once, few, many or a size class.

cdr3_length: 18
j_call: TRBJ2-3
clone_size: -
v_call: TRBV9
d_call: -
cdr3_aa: CASSVAELGAGSTDTQYF
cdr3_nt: TGTGCCAGCAGCGTAGCAGAATTAGGGGCAGGGAGCACAGATACGCAGTATTTT

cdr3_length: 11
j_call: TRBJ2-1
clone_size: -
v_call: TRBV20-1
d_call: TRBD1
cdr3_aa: CSAPRQGKQFF
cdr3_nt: TGCAGTGCCCCTAGACAGGGAAAGCAGTTCTTC

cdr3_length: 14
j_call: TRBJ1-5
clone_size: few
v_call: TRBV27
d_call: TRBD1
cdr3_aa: CASGGTGHNQPQHF
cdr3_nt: TGTGCCAGCGGGGGGACAGGGCATAATCAGCCCCAGCATTTT

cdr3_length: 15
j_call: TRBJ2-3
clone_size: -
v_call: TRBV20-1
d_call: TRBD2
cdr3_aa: CSARRGGVRTDTQYF
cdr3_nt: TGCAGTGCTAGGCGCGGGGGTGTACGAACAGATACGCAGTATTTT

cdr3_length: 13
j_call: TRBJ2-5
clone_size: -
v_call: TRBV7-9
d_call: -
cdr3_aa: CASSFENQETQYF
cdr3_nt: TGTGCCAGCAGCTTTGAGAACCAGGAGACCCAGTACTTC

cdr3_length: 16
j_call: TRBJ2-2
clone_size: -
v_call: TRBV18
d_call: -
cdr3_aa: CASSPAGGANTGELFF
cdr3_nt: TGTGCCAGCTCACCGGCCGGTGGAGCGAACACCGGGGAGCTGTTTTTT

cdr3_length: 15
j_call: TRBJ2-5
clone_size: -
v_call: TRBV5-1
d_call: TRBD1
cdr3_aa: CASSWTGGGQETQYF
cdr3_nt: TGCGCCAGCAGCTGGACAGGGGGCGGACAGGAGACCCAGTACTTC

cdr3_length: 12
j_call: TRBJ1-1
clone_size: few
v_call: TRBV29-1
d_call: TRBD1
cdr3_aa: CSVDQGAGEAFF
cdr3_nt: TGCAGCGTTGACCAGGGGGCTGGTGAAGCTTTCTTT

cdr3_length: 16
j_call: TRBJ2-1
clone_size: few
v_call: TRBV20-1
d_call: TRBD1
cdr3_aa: CSASSTDRVTYNEQFF
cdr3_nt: TGCAGTGCTTCTTCTACGGACAGGGTCACCTACAATGAGCAGTTCTTC

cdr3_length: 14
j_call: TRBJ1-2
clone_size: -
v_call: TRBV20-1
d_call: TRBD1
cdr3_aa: CSAMDRGRGYGYTF
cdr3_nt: TGCAGTGCTATGGACAGGGGGCGAGGCTATGGCTACACCTTC

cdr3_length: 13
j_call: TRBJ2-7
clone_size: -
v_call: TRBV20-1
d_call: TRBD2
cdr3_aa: CSADGRASYEQYF
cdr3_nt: TGCAGTGCGGACGGGAGGGCCTCTTACGAGCAGTACTTC

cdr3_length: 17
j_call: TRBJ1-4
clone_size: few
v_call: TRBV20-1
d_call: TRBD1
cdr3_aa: CSARAWTGTTTNEKLFF
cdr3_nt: TGCAGTGCTAGGGCTTGGACAGGGACAACAACTAATGAAAAACTGTTTTTT

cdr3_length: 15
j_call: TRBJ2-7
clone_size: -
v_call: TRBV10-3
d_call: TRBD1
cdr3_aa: CAISTTGVALYEQYF
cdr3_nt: TGTGCCATCAGCACGACAGGGGTTGCCCTCTACGAGCAGTACTTC

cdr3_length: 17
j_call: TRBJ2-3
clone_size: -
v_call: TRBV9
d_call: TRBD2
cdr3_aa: CASSPSPGGLAPDTQYF
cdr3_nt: TGTGCCAGCAGCCCCTCTCCGGGGGGACTAGCGCCAGATACGCAGTATTTT

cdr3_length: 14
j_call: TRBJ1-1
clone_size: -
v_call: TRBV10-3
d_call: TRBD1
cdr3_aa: CAISDGRGGTEAFF
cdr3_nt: TGTGCCATCAGTGACGGCAGGGGGGGCACTGAAGCTTTCTTT

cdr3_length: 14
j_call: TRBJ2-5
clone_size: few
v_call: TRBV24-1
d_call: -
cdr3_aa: CATSDKGGLETQYF
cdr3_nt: TGTGCCACCAGTGACAAGGGGGGGCTGGAGACCCAGTACTTC

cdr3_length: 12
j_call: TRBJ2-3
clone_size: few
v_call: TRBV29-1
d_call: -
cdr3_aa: CSVEPTTDTQYF
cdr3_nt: TGCAGCGTTGAACCGACCACAGATACGCAGTATTTT

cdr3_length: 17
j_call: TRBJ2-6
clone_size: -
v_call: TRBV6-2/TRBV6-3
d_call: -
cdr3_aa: CASGPSALISGANVLTF
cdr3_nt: TGTGCCAGCGGACCTAGCGCTCTAATCTCTGGGGCCAACGTCCTGACTTTC

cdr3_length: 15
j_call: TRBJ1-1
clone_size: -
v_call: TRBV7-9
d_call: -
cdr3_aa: CASSSPALMNTEAFF
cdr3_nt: TGTGCCAGCAGCTCGCCCGCGCTGATGAACACTGAAGCTTTCTTT

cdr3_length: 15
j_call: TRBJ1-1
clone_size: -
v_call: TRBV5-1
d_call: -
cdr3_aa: CASSLANSGGTEAFF
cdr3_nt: TGCGCCAGCAGCTTGGCAAATTCCGGGGGCACTGAAGCTTTCTTT

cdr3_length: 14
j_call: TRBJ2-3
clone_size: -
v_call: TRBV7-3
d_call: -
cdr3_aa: CASSPGGWTDTQYF
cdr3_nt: TGTGCCAGCAGCCCCGGAGGGTGGACAGATACGCAGTATTTT

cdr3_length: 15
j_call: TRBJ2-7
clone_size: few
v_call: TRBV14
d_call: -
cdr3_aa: CASSHAGSVPYEQYF
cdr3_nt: TGTGCCAGCAGCCACGCAGGGTCTGTTCCCTACGAGCAGTACTTC

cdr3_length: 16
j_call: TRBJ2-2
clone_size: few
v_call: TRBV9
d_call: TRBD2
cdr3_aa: CASSVRTSGNTGELFF
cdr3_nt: TGTGCCAGCAGCGTACGTACTAGCGGGAACACCGGGGAGCTGTTTTTT

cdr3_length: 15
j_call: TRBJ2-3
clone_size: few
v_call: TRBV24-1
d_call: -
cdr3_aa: CATSESNGLTDTQYF
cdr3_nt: TGTGCCACCAGTGAGTCTAACGGGTTGACAGATACGCAGTATTTT

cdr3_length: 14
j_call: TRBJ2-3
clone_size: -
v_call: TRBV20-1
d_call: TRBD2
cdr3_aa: CSARLGGGVDTQYF
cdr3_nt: TGCAGTGCTAGATTGGGCGGGGGGGTGGATACGCAGTATTTT

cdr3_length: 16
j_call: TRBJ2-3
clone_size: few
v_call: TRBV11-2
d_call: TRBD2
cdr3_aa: CASRRTSGGAADTQYF
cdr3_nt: TGTGCCAGCAGACGAACTAGCGGGGGGGCGGCAGATACGCAGTATTTT

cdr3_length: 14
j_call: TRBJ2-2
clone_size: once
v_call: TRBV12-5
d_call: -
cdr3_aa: CASGAAGFTGELFF
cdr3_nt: TGTGCTAGTGGAGCTGCTGGCTTCACCGGGGAGCTGTTTTTT

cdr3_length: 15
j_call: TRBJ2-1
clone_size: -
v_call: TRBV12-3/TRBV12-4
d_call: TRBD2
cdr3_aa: CASSAGLAGGDEQFF
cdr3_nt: TGTGCCAGCAGCGCCGGACTAGCGGGGGGGGATGAGCAGTTCTTC

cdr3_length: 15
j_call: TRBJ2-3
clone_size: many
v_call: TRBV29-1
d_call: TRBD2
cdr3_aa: CSVEKVAGGTDTQYF
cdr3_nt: TGCAGCGTTGAGAAGGTGGCGGGGGGGACAGATACGCAGTATTTT

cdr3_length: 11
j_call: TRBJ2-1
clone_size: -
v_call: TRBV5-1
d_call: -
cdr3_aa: CASSPGVEQFF
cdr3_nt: TGCGCCAGCAGTCCCGGGGTTGAGCAGTTCTTC

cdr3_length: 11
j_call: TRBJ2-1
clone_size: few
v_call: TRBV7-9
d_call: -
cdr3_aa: CASSLSPEQFF
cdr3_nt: TGTGCCAGCAGCCTTAGCCCCGAGCAGTTCTTC

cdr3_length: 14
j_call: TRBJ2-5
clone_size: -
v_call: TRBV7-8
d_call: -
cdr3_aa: CASSPFGPGETQYF
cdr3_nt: TGTGCCAGCAGCCCGTTTGGCCCTGGGGAGACCCAGTACTTC

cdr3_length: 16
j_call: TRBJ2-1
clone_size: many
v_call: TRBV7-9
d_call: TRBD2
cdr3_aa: CASSSYVGTSVNEQFF
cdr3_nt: TGTGCCAGCAGCTCATATGTGGGGACTAGCGTAAATGAGCAGTTCTTC

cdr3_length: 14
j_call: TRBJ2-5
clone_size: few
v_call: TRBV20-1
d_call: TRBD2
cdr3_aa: CSASGGIYQETQYF
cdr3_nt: TGCAGTGCTAGCGGGGGGATTTACCAAGAGACCCAGTACTTC

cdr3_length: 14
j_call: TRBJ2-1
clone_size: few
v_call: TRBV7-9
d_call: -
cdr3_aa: CASSSPDRSNEQFF
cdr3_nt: TGTGCCAGCAGCTCCCCCGACCGTTCCAATGAGCAGTTCTTC

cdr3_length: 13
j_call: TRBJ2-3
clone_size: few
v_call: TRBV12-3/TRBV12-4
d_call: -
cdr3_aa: CASRRLFTDTQYF
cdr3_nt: TGTGCCAGCCGCCGGCTTTTCACAGATACGCAGTATTTT

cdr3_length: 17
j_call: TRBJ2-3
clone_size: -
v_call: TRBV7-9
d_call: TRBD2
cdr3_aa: CASSVGLAGLGADTQYF
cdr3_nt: TGTGCCAGCAGCGTGGGACTAGCGGGCTTGGGTGCAGATACGCAGTATTTT

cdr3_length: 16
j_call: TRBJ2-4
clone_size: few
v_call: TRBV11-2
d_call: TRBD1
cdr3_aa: CASSLVGTGTKNIQYF
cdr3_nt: TGTGCCAGCAGCTTAGTAGGGACAGGGACCAAAAACATTCAGTACTTC

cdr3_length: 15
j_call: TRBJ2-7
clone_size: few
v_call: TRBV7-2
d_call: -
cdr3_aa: CASSLVGGETYEQYF
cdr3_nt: TGTGCCAGCAGCTTAGTTGGTGGAGAGACCTACGAGCAGTACTTC

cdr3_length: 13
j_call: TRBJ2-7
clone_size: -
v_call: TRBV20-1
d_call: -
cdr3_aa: CSASRDGSYEQYF
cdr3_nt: TGCAGTGCTAGCCGGGACGGAAGCTACGAGCAGTACTTC

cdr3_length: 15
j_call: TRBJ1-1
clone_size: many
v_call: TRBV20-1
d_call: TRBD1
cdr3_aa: CSARAPGTGNTEAFF
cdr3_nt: TGCAGTGCTAGAGCACCCGGGACAGGTAACACTGAAGCTTTCTTT

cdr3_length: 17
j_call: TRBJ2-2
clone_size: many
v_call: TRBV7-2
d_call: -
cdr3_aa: CASSLVARADRTGELFF
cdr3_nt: TGTGCCAGCAGCTTAGTAGCCAGGGCAGATAGGACCGGGGAGCTGTTTTTT

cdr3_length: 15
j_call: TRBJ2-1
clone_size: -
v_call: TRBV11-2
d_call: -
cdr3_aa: CASRKQGSPYNEQFF
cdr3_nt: TGTGCCAGCAGAAAACAGGGCTCCCCTTACAATGAGCAGTTCTTC

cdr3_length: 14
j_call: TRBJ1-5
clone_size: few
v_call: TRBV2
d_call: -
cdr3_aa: CASSEAQADQPQHF
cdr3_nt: TGTGCCAGCAGTGAAGCGCAGGCCGATCAGCCCCAGCATTTT

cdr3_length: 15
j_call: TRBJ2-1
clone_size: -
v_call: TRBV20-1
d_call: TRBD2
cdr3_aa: CSALQHGRSYNEQFF
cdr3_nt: TGCAGTGCTCTACAGCACGGGAGGAGTTACAATGAGCAGTTCTTC

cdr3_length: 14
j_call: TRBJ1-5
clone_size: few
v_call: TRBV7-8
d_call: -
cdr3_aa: CASARQGTGQPQHF
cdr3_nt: TGTGCCAGCGCCCGGCAGGGAACGGGTCAGCCCCAGCATTTT

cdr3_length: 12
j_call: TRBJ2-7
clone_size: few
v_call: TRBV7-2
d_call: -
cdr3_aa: CASSPQPYEQYF
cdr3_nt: TGTGCCAGCAGCCCGCAACCCTACGAGCAGTACTTC

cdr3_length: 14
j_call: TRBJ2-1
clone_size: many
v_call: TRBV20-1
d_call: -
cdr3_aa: CSADLLRPDDEQFF
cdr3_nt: TGCAGTGCTGATTTGTTACGCCCGGATGATGAGCAGTTCTTC

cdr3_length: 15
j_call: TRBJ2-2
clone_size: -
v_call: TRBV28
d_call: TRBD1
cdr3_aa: CASSFSDRAAGELFF
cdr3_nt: TGTGCCAGCAGTTTTTCGGACAGGGCTGCCGGGGAGCTGTTTTTT

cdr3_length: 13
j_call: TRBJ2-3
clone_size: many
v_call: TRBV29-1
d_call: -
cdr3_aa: CSARDQRTDTQYF
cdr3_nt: TGCAGCGCCCGGGACCAAAGGACAGATACGCAGTATTTT

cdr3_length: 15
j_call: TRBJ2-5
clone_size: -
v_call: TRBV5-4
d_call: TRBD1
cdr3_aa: CASSLGQGEGETQYF
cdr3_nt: TGTGCCAGCAGCTTGGGACAGGGCGAGGGAGAGACCCAGTACTTC

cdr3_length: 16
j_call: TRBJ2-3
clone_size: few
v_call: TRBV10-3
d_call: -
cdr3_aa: CAIGETSLHSTDTQYF
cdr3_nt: TGTGCCATCGGTGAGACAAGCCTACATAGCACAGATACGCAGTATTTT

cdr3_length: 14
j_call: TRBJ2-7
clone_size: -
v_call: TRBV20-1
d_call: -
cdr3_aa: CSARDSRASDEQYF
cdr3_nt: TGCAGTGCTAGAGATTCAAGGGCAAGCGACGAGCAGTACTTC

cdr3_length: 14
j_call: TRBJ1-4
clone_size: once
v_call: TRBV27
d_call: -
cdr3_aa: CASSPGGRGDKLFF
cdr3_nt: TGTGCCAGCAGTCCGGGGGGGCGAGGGGATAAACTGTTTTTT